Presented here are 21 T cell receptor beta chains from one specimen sequenced in a study of blood T cell repertoires in COVID-19. Clones were read by immunoSEQ multiplex PCR, and TCRdb kept only the in-frame ones, dropping some. The data contain 200,000 or so clones, around 86% of them singletons. Material for sequencing was PBMCs or T cells enriched from blood (not recorded which). All receptors come from a young man in a cohort exposed to, infected with or recovered from COVID-19 (not recorded which).

The chain is built from TRBV4-1 and TRBJ2-7; 7 bases map to TRBD2. Germline V gives CDR1 MGHRA, CDR2 YSYEKL. Trimming took 0 bases from V and 0 from J; bases not matched to a gene: 5. The CDR3 has 16 residues. For the CDR3, the DNA is TGCGCCAGCAGCCAAGAACTAACTAGCGACTCCTACGAGCAGTACTTC. It is translated as CASSQELTSDSYEQYF.

This clone was counted between two and nine times. CDR3 coding DNA: TGTGCCAGCAGCTTAGTCCCCAGAGCTAGAAACCTGAACACTGAAGCTTTCTTT. It specifies CASSLVPRARNLNTEAFF. This chain connects TRBV11-2 to TRBJ1-1, with D unresolved. Germline-derived CDR1 and CDR2 are SGHAT and FQNNGV. The CDR3 covers 18 residues. Trimming shortened V by 1 base and J by 0 bases, and 18 bases separated the two germline ends.

The chain has TRBV7-2 and TRBJ1-1, with a tentative D call TRBD1 (6 bases). Germline CDR1 and CDR2: SGHTA and FQGNSA. The germline V and J ends were trimmed by 5 bases and 4 bases, with 14 bases remaining between them. The CDR3 loop spans 14 amino acids. The CDR3 nucleotides are TGTGCCAGCAGCGCGACGACAGGCTTCACTGAAGCTTTCTTT. It translates to CASSATTGFTEAFF.

The chain combines TRBV19 with TRBJ2-5, with TRBD2 identical over 7 bases. The ends lost 5 bases at V and 2 bases at J; junction bases unmatched: 5. CDR1 and CDR2 (germline): LNHDA, SQIVND (reference sequence). This CDR3 has 14 amino acids. The CDR3 DNA is TGTGCCAGTAGTCTTAAGGGAGGGCAAGAGACCCAGTACTTC. This sequence encodes CASSLKGGQETQYF.

The chain has TRBV28 and TRBJ1-1; no definite D call. This CDR3 region has 13 residues. Trimming shortened V by 4 bases and J by 1 base, and 7 bases separated the two germline ends. Germline V gene data show CDR1 as MDHEN and CDR2 as SYDVKM. The chain's CDR3 is CASSYRGNTEAFF. DNA for the CDR3: TGTGCCAGCAGTTATCGCGGGAACACTGAAGCTTTCTTT.

The chain couples TRBV19 to TRBJ1-2; 9 nucleotides agree with TRBD1. Unmatched junction bases numbered 5, after V lost 9 bases and J lost 3 bases. Germline values: CDR1 LNHDA, CDR2 SQIVND (reference sequence). The CDR3 is 13 amino acids. CDR3 sequence (DNA): TGTGCCAGCATAGGGGACAGGGACTATGGCTACACCTTC. Its protein is CASIGDRDYGYTF.

This sequence joins TRBV29-1 and TRBJ1-1; 10 nucleotides line up with TRBD1. The CDR3 spans 12 residues. The V gene's germline CDR1 is SQVTM and CDR2 ANQGSEA. For the CDR3, the DNA is TGCACCGGACAGGGGGGGAACACTGAAGCTTTCTTT. Translating gives CTGQGGNTEAFF.

V usage is TRBV18 and J usage is TRBJ1-5; 7 bases fit TRBD1. J gave up 1 base and V 3 bases, and 6 bases lay outside the gene matches. This CDR3 region has 16 residues. Germline values: CDR1 KGHSH, CDR2 LQKENI. CDR3 bases: TGTGCCAGCTCACCCGAGACAGGGTTAAGCAATCAGCCCCAGCATTTT. Translating it yields CASSPETGLSNQPQHF.

The chain recombines TRBV7-2 with TRBJ2-1; perhaps TRBD1 as D (6 bases). This CDR3 has 14 residues. The V end lost 1 base, the J end lost 10 bases, and 14 bases lay between the germline ends. From germline, CDR1 is SGHTA and CDR2 FQGNSA. CDR3 nucleotides: TGTGCCAGCAGCTTAGGGGGGCCGATAGGAGAGCAGTTCTTC. Protein product: CASSLGGPIGEQFF.

This chain uses TRBV6-5 with TRBJ2-2, with D possibly TRBD2 on 6 matching bases. The V gene lost 10 bases and the J gene lost 6 bases, with 15 bases spanning the gap. The CDR3 sequence is 13 residues long. Germline CDR1 is MNHEY and CDR2 is SVGAGI. Written as DNA, the CDR3 is TGTGCCACCTCGGACTACGGGGCCGGGGAGCTGTTTTTT. It is translated as CATSDYGAGELFF.

The chain has TRBV4-1 and TRBJ2-7, with TRBD2 as a possible D gene (5 bases). The CDR3 runs to 15 residues. Germline CDR1 and CDR2: MGHRA and YSYEKL. V gave up 0 bases and J gave up 3 bases, with 12 bases separating them. In DNA form, the CDR3 reads TGCGCCAGCAGCCAAGAAATGAGTGGGAGCTACGAGCAGTACTTC. As protein: CASSQEMSGSYEQYF.

This clone turned up a few times. The chain recombines TRBV28 with TRBJ1-2, with D maybe TRBD1 (5 bases). The CDR3 is made up of 15 amino acids. Germline V gene data show CDR1 as MDHEN and CDR2 as SYDVKM. Trimming pared 3 bases from V and 1 base from J, leaving 12 bases between. The DNA for the CDR3 is TGTGCCAGCAGTTTGGGGCATAGCAATAACTATGGCTACACCTTC. Protein product: CASSLGHSNNYGYTF.

The V call is TRBV6-2 or TRBV6-3, the J call TRBJ1-1, with a weak D call TRBD1 (6 bases). The CDR3 length is 12 residues. V was cut by 2 bases and J by 8 bases, with 9 bases left in between. CDR1 is MNHEY and CDR2 is SVGEGT in the germline V gene. CDR3 nucleotide sequence: TGTGCCAGCAGTTACCCCGACAGGGAAGCTTTCTTT. It translates to CASSYPDREAFF.

This chain joins TRBV19 and TRBJ2-7; possible D gene TRBD2, 5 bases. In germline, CDR1 is LNHDA, CDR2 SQIVND (reference sequence). This CDR3 comprises 16 residues. V was pared by 1 base and J by 1 base, with 14 bases between. The CDR3 region has the DNA TGTGCCAGTAGTATAGTAGGAGGCAGTTATTCCTACGAGCAGTACTTC. Protein sequence: CASSIVGGSYSYEQYF.

The gene calls are TRBV19 and TRBJ1-1; D is unresolved. V lost 9 bases and J 1 base, leaving 15 bases between the germline ends. Looked up from germline, CDR1 is LNHDA and CDR2 is SQIVND (reference sequence). The CDR3 extends over 14 amino acids. The CDR3 DNA is TGTGCCAGGGACCTCGGGCGGGAGAACACTGAAGCTTTCTTT. Amino acid sequence: CARDLGRENTEAFF. Supplemented by reference TRBV19 and TRBJ1-1, the full variable domain reads DGGITQSPKYLFRKEGQNVTLSCEQNLNHDAMYWYRQDPGQGLRLIYYSQIVNDFQKGDIAEGYSVSREKKESFPLTVTSAQKNPTAFYLCARDLGRENTEAFFGQGTRLTVV.

By frequency in the sample, this clone is medium-sized. The V gene is TRBV6-5, the J gene TRBJ2-7; 9 nucleotides align to TRBD2. The CDR3 has 15 amino acids. After removal of 0 bases from V and 0 bases from J, the junction contained 0 bases not matched to a gene. Germline V gives CDR1 MNHEY, CDR2 SVGAGI. CDR3 loop: CASSYSSGSSYEQYF. CDR3 in DNA: TGTGCCAGCAGTTACTCTAGCGGGAGCTCCTACGAGCAGTACTTC.

This rearrangement joins TRBV21-1 to TRBJ2-3; TRBD2 is the table's D call, not checked against the DNA. TRBV21-1 is listed as a pseudogene. CDR3 size: 19 residues. The DNA of the CDR3 is TGTGCCAGCAGCACTACTTCCGGGACTAGCGGGAGTACGACAGATACGCAGTATTTT. Protein product: CASSTTSGTSGSTTDTQYF.

This clone was found once. The rearrangement joins TRBV6-2 or TRBV6-3 to TRBJ2-7; 7 nucleotides match TRBD1. Germline CDR1 MNHEY, CDR2 SVGEGT. This CDR3 has 14 residues. The J segment lost 3 bases and the V segment lost 2 bases, leaving 4 bases of the junction unmatched. The CDR3 nucleotides are TGTGCCAGCAGTTACGAGACAGGGAACTACGAGCAGTACTTC. It encodes CASSYETGNYEQYF.

This chain links TRBV19 with TRBJ1-1, with a possible D match to TRBD1 (6 bases). V dropped 4 bases and J dropped 2 bases, with 14 bases sitting between them. The CDR3 length is 15 residues. Germline lookup yields CDR1 LNHDA and CDR2 SQIVND (reference sequence). The chain's CDR3 is CASSTTGGVNTEAFF. The CDR3 nucleotides are TGTGCCAGTAGTACCACGGGGGGCGTCAACACTGAAGCTTTCTTT.

A remark on this clone: The sample contains more than one DNA sequence encoding this CDR3. The rearrangement uses TRBV27 and TRBJ2-7; 11 bases agree with TRBD1. The CDR3 has 14 amino acids. V dropped 4 bases and J dropped 3; count of bases not matched to a gene: 2. Germline V gives CDR1 MNHEY, CDR2 SMNVEV (reference sequence). The CDR3 loop reads CASSSGTGGYEQYF. DNA for the CDR3: TGTGCCAGCAGTTCAGGGACAGGGGGCTACGAGCAGTACTTC.

V is TRBV6-2 or TRBV6-3 and J is TRBJ1-4, with a weak D call TRBD1 (5 bases). V was cut by 2 bases and J by 1 base, with 20 bases left in between. Germline assignment: CDR1 MNHEY and CDR2 SVGEGT. CDR3 length: 19 residues. The CDR3 is CASSYPPWGLGGTNEKLFF. Written as DNA, the CDR3 is TGTGCCAGCAGTTACCCGCCTTGGGGACTCGGAGGAACTAATGAAAAACTGTTTTTT.